This TCR beta chain was found in a study of T cell repertoires in ileal Crohn's disease. Study results and limitations: Compared with non-smokers, active smokers at surgery showed more clonal expansions.

Method: immunoSEQ multiplex PCR; TCRdb's copy keeps in-frame clones and lacks some. The table records about 5,800 clones, 95% of them present only once. Points on this clone: Its antigen is not known.

Included were adult ileal or ileocolonic Crohn's patients indicated for ileocolonic resection. This CDR3 has 12 amino acids. The V gene lost 4 bases and the J gene lost 7 bases, with 11 bases spanning the gap. Germline V gene lookup returns CDR1 SNHLY and CDR2 FYNNEI. The source is an adult with Crohn's disease. The chain uses TRBV2 and TRBJ2-7; D remains ambiguous. The specimen was ileal tissue. The CDR3: CASSGRSREQYF. Here the CDR3 DNA reads TGTGCCAGCAGTGGTCGGAGCCGGGAGCAGTACTTC.